This TCR beta chain was sequenced for a study of shared clonotypes between healthy human individuals. Using immunoSEQ multiplex PCR, the repertoire was profiled, and TCRdb retains in-frame clones only, with some absent. This sample has roughly 2.4 million clones; more than 90% occur once, and the top ten carry about 0.13%. In germline, CDR1 is SGHNT, CDR2 YYREEE (reference sequence). There are 13 residues in the CDR3. The V and J ends lost 1 base and 10 bases respectively, with 12 bases between them. The chain uses TRBV5-4 and TRBJ2-1; D is uncertain. This clonotype originated in a man aged 18 to 30 in good health. The specimen sequenced was naive CD4+ T cells sorted from blood. As to subset: CD45RA+ positively selected. In DNA, the CDR3 is TGTGCCAGCAGCTTGTCCGGCGATCGGGAGCAGTTCTTC. This encodes CASSLSGDREQFF.